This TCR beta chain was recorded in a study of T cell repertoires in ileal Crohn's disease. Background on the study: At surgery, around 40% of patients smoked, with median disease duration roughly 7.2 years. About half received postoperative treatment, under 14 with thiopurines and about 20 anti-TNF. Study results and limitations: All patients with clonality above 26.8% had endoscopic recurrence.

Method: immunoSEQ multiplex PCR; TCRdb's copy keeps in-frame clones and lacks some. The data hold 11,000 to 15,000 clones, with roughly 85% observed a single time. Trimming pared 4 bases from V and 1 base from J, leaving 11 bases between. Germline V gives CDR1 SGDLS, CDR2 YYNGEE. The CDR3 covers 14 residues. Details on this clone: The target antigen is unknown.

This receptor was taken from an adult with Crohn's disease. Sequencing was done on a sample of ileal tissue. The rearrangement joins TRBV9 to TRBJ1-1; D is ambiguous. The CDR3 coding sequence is TGTGCCAGCAGCTCCTCCCAGGCGAACACTGAAGCTTTCTTT. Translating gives CASSSSQANTEAFF.